Listed here are 6 T cell receptor beta chains from one sample, sequenced in a study of beta chain features in type 1 diabetes. Study-wide results and limits: When Type 1 diabetes patients were examined, their TCRB CDR3s proved moderately but significantly shorter in all four CD4+ subsets.

All of the isolated RNA was reverse transcribed, so expressed TCRB transcripts were sequenced. Sequencing used immunoSEQ multiplex PCR; TCRdb keeps in-frame clones, though not all of them. The sample shows hundreds of thousands of clones, roughly 13% of them seen only once. Their recognized antigens are unknown. The sequencing sample was made of naive CD4+ T cells from blood. The receptors come from a man between 18 and 29 years old with type 1 diabetes.

The DNA for the CDR3 is TGTGCCAGCAGTGAGGGCACAGCCCGAAACACCATATATTTT. Amino acids: CASSEGTARNTIYF. The V gene is TRBV6-1, the J gene TRBJ1-3; D is undetermined. This CDR3 has 14 residues. Germline V lookup: CDR1 MNHNS, CDR2 SASEGT. Trimming took 3 bases from V and 5 from J, leaving 11 bases between them.

The rearrangement links TRBV19 to TRBJ2-3; TRBD2 might be the D (6 bases). V dropped 2 bases and J dropped 10 bases, with 22 bases sitting between them. Germline values: CDR1 LNHDA, CDR2 SQIVND (reference sequence). CDR3 size: 16 residues. CDR3 loop: CASSINEGLRQRAQYF. The CDR3 DNA sequence: TGTGCCAGTAGTATAAATGAGGGACTGAGGCAGCGGGCGCAGTATTTT.

The chain is built from TRBV18 and TRBJ2-7; no definite D call. Germline values: CDR1 KGHSH, CDR2 LQKENI. This CDR3 region has 12 residues. Trimming cost V 6 bases and J 6 bases, with 12 bases left between them. CDR3 sequence: CASSTPGGEQYF. Here the CDR3 DNA reads TGTGCCAGCTCCACGCCTGGCGGCGAGCAGTACTTC.

This clone has just a few counts. DNA for the CDR3: TGCGCCAGCAGCCAAGATAACGGCAGGGCCAATGAGCAGTTCTTC. The encoded protein is CASSQDNGRANEQFF. The chain uses TRBV4-3 and TRBJ2-1, with D perhaps TRBD1 (5 bases). The germline gives CDR1 LGHNA, CDR2 YSLEER. The CDR3 runs 15 residues. Trimming took off 0 bases at V and 6 bases at J, with 12 bases between the two ends.

The chain combines TRBV6-5 with TRBJ1-4; TRBD1 matches 8 bases. The CDR3 length is 14 residues. V lost 4 bases, J lost 7 bases, and 5 bases stayed unmatched. Looked up from germline, CDR1 is MNHEY and CDR2 is SVGAGI. Written as DNA, the CDR3 is TGTGCCAGCAGTTCGGGACAGGCGGGTGAAAAACTGTTTTTT. This sequence encodes CASSSGQAGEKLFF.

This clone was found a few times. This sequence joins TRBV9 and TRBJ2-2; 7 bases line up with TRBD2. J was trimmed by 6 bases and V by 2 bases; bases with no gene match: 4. The germline V gene has CDR1 SGDLS and CDR2 YYNGEE. CDR3 size: 14 residues. CDR3 protein: CASSVAGEAGELFF. In DNA, the CDR3 is TGTGCCAGCAGCGTTGCGGGGGAGGCCGGGGAGCTGTTTTTT.